These 27 T cell receptor beta chains were all obtained from the same sample, sequenced in a study of CD8+ T cells in alopecia areata. Extracted RNA was reverse transcribed, and the resulting cDNA served as sequencing template. Here immunoSEQ multiplex PCR was the method, and the copy in TCRdb shows in-frame clones only, minus some. The repertoire holds around 100,000 clones, with roughly three fifths as singletons. Treatment indicated: oral pan-JAK inhibitor, 5-10 mg twice daily. Sequenced here: CD8+ T cells sorted from blood, sampled at week 24, from a patient treated with tofacitinib. Receptors were obtained from a human donor with alopecia areata.

This clone occurred a few times. The genes are TRBV29-1 and TRBJ2-7; D gene unclear. Germline values: CDR1 SQVTM, CDR2 ANQGSEA. V was pared by 3 bases and J by 2 bases, with 11 bases between. The length of the CDR3 is 13 residues. This CDR3 is CSVESSRTYEQYF. The DNA of the CDR3 is TGCAGCGTTGAGTCTTCCCGTACCTACGAGCAGTACTTC.

A remark on this clone: Its ends do not fully match the called genes, so a read error is possible. The chain has TRBV14 and TRBJ2-7; weak D call: TRBD1 (5 bases). This CDR3 has 13 residues. Per the germline V gene, CDR1 is SGHDN and CDR2 is FVKESK. The CDR3 DNA is TGTGCCAGCAGCCTTTTGGTGGCAGGGCCCAAGAACTTC. It translates to CASSLLVAGPKNF. Complete variable domain (other parts from reference TRBV14 and TRBJ2-7): EAGVTQFPSHSVIEKGQTVTLRCDPISGHDNLYWYRRVMGKEIKFLLHFVKESKQDESGMPNNRFLAERTGGTYSTLKVQPAELEDSGVYFCASSLLVAGPKNFGPGTRLTVT.

This clone was counted between two and nine times. This chain uses TRBV5-4 with TRBJ1-1; D call uncertain. The CDR3 runs 14 residues. Germline V gene sequence: CDR1 SGHNT, CDR2 YYREEE (reference sequence). V lost 1 base, J lost 2 bases, and 9 bases lay in between. In DNA form, the CDR3 reads TGTGCCAGCAGCTTGTGGACCGTTAACACTGAAGCTTTCTTT. It yields the protein CASSLWTVNTEAFF.

The chain links TRBV6-5 to TRBJ2-7; 7 positions match TRBD2. This CDR3 has 15 amino acids. V was clipped by 2 bases and J by 3 bases; unmatched bases: 7. Germline CDR1 is MNHEY and CDR2 is SVGAGI. Here the CDR3 reads CASSYGLAADYEQYF. DNA of the CDR3: TGTGCCAGCAGTTACGGCCTAGCGGCCGACTACGAGCAGTACTTC.

The CDR3 DNA follows: TGTGCCAGCAGCAGGACAGGGGAAACTGAAGCTTTCTTT. Translating gives CASSRTGETEAFF. The chain couples TRBV2 to TRBJ1-1; 9 bases line up with TRBD1. CDR1 and CDR2 from the germline V gene are SNHLY and FYNNEI. V was pared by 6 bases and J by 5 bases, with 4 bases of the junction left unmatched. The CDR3 sequence is 13 residues long.

The chain employs TRBV5-8 and TRBJ1-1, with D possibly TRBD1 on 6 matching bases. Germline-derived CDR1 and CDR2 are SGHTS and YDEGEE. Trimming removed 1 base from V and 1 base from J, with 11 bases in between. The CDR3 loop spans 15 amino acids. In DNA, the CDR3 is TGTGCCAGCAGCTTGCCAGGGGTGCGGAACACTGAAGCTTTCTTT. Translation: CASSLPGVRNTEAFF.

The CDR3 region is CAWSVTGGEKLFF. Here the CDR3 DNA reads TGTGCCTGGAGTGTAACAGGGGGGGAAAAACTGTTTTTT. The rearrangement uses TRBV30 and TRBJ1-4; 8 bases line up with TRBD1. The germline V gene has CDR1 GTSNPN and CDR2 SVGIG (reference sequence). Trimming cost V 0 bases and J 8 bases; bases outside gene matches: 2. This CDR3 region has 13 residues.

V is TRBV20-1 and J is TRBJ2-1; D uncertain. V lost 1 base, J lost 10 bases, and 8 bases lay in between. Looked up from germline, CDR1 is DFQATT and CDR2 is SNEGSKA (reference sequence). The CDR3 covers 11 residues. The CDR3 is CSARGGHEQFF. DNA of the CDR3: TGCAGTGCTAGAGGAGGTCACGAGCAGTTCTTC.

The rearrangement links TRBV7-8 to TRBJ2-5; 10 positions agree with TRBD2. Germline V gene data show CDR1 as SGHVS and CDR2 as FQNEAQ. V lost 1 base and J lost 5; bases outside the gene matches: 7. The CDR3 is made up of 16 amino acids. The CDR3 nucleotides read TGTGCCAGCAGCTTAGTTGGTAGCGGGGGGCTGGAGACCCAGTACTTC. Its translation is CASSLVGSGGLETQYF.

This chain links TRBV10-3 with TRBJ2-7, with a tentative D call TRBD2 (6 bases). The germline V gene has CDR1 ENHRY and CDR2 SYGVKD. The CDR3 totals 11 residues. The germline V and J ends were trimmed by 8 bases and 3 bases, with 8 bases remaining between them. The CDR3 protein is CAIEEGYEQYF. The CDR3 DNA is TGTGCCATCGAGGAGGGCTACGAGCAGTACTTC.

The sample holds a few counts of this clone. V usage is TRBV29-1 and J usage is TRBJ2-1; possible D gene TRBD2, 5 bases. The ends were cut back, 6 bases at V and 7 bases at J, with 22 bases in the middle. Germline V gene data show CDR1 as SQVTM and CDR2 as ANQGSEA. CDR3 length: 15 residues. The CDR3 here is CSVAGGSLFRNEQFF. The CDR3, as DNA: TGCAGCGTGGCGGGCGGGTCCCTCTTTAGGAATGAGCAGTTCTTC.

In this sample, this clone turned up a few times. This chain joins TRBV29-1 and TRBJ2-2, with 14 positions matching TRBD2. Germline CDR1 SQVTM, CDR2 ANQGSEA. The CDR3 is 17 residues long. J lost 1 base, V lost 4 bases, and 5 bases had no gene match. The CDR3 reads CSVAGLAGAVNTGELFF. Here the CDR3 DNA reads TGCAGCGTTGCGGGACTAGCGGGGGCGGTGAACACCGGGGAGCTGTTTTTT.

The rearrangement links TRBV19 to TRBJ1-6; D call uncertain. Germline-derived CDR1 and CDR2 are LNHDA and SQIVND (reference sequence). V was clipped by 1 base and J by 9 bases, with 7 bases between them. The CDR3 extends over 13 amino acids. The CDR3 reads CASSIGVGSPLHF. The CDR3 nucleotides are TGTGCCAGTAGTATAGGGGTAGGTTCACCCCTCCACTTT.

Remarks on this clone: Other DNA sequences in this specimen translate into the identical CDR3. The V gene is TRBV11-2, the J gene TRBJ2-7; D remains unclear. The germline V gene encodes CDR1 SGHAT and CDR2 FQNNGV. This CDR3 is 12 amino acids long. The V and J ends lost 3 bases and 1 base respectively, with 4 bases between them. CDR3 sequence (DNA): TGTGCCAGCAGCTTGGATTCCTACGAGCAGTACTTC. It codes for CASSLDSYEQYF.

The CDR3: CASSLEQWTEAFF. The DNA of the CDR3 is TGTGCCAGCAGCTTAGAACAGTGGACTGAAGCTTTCTTT. The chain couples TRBV11-2 to TRBJ1-1; D gene uncertain. The CDR3 has 13 amino acids. Per the germline V gene, CDR1 is SGHAT and CDR2 is FQNNGV. The V gene lost 0 bases and the J gene lost 5 bases, with 7 bases spanning the gap. The whole variable domain, remainder taken from reference TRBV11-2 and TRBJ1-1, is EAGVAQSPRYKIIEKRQSVAFWCNPISGHATLYWYQQILGQGPKLLIQFQNNGVVDDSQLPKDRFSAERLKGVDSTLKIQPAKLEDSAVYLCASSLEQWTEAFFGQGTRLTVV.

This chain links TRBV7-6 with TRBJ1-2; perhaps TRBD1 as D (5 bases). Germline V gene lookup returns CDR1 SGHVS and CDR2 FNYEAQ. The V end was cut by 1 base, the J end by 3 bases, with 9 bases between. The CDR3 has 14 amino acids. The CDR3 is CASSLGGEHYGYTF. CDR3 sequence (DNA): TGTGCCAGCAGCTTAGGGGGGGAACACTATGGCTACACCTTC.

The chain carries TRBV13 and TRBJ2-3; 10 bases are a match to TRBD2. Per germline, CDR1 PRHDT and CDR2 FYEKMQ (reference sequence). Germline trimming cut 5 bases from V and 2 bases from J; bases unmatched to any gene: 4. This CDR3 contains 15 residues. CDR3 DNA: TGTGCCAGCAGCCTTGGACTAGCGGTCACAGATACGCAGTATTTT. Encoded protein: CASSLGLAVTDTQYF.

V and J are TRBV25-1 and TRBJ2-3; TRBD1 is a possible D gene (5 bases). CDR3 size: 15 residues. The V end lost 3 bases, the J end lost 4 bases, and 14 bases lay between the germline ends. Germline loops: CDR1 MGHDK, CDR2 SYGVNS. This CDR3 is CASSDADNPADTQYF. The CDR3 bases are TGTGCCAGCAGTGATGCGGACAACCCCGCAGATACGCAGTATTTT.

This rearrangement joins TRBV12-5 to TRBJ2-7; 11 bases fit TRBD1. This CDR3 is built from 14 residues. V was clipped by 7 bases and J by 4 bases; unmatched bases: 6. In germline, CDR1 is LGHNT, CDR2 FRNRAP. In DNA, the CDR3 is TGTGCTAGTGTCCGGACAGGGGGCAGGTACGAGCAGTACTTC. This encodes CASVRTGGRYEQYF.

A few counts support this clone. This chain connects TRBV29-1 to TRBJ1-2; D is ambiguous. The germline V gene encodes CDR1 SQVTM and CDR2 ANQGSEA. V lost 6 bases, J lost 4 bases, and 15 bases lay in between. The CDR3 has 13 amino acids. The CDR3 spells CSVTITEGYGYTF. CDR3 coding DNA: TGCAGCGTCACCATCACGGAGGGCTATGGCTACACCTTC.

This chain joins TRBV25-1 and TRBJ2-1, with 10 bases lining up with TRBD1. Germline-derived CDR1 and CDR2 are MGHDK and SYGVNS. The CDR3 extends over 15 amino acids. The trim removed 6 bases at V and 9 bases at J, leaving 11 bases unmatched. DNA for the CDR3: TGTGCCAGCAGAAAAGACGGGACAGGGGTACCTGAGCAGTTCTTC. This sequence encodes CASRKDGTGVPEQFF.

V and J are TRBV9 and TRBJ2-1; D unresolved. The CDR3 contains 13 residues. Germline values: CDR1 SGDLS, CDR2 YYNGEE. Trimming left V 3 bases short and J 9 bases short, with 13 bases between. The CDR3 DNA is TGTGCCAGCAGCGGCGCCACACGAAGTGAGCAGTTCTTC. The encoded protein is CASSGATRSEQFF.

This clone turned up a few times. The J gene is TRBJ2-7, the V gene TRBV27, with a possible D match to TRBD2 (7 bases). V lost 5 bases and J lost 5, with 19 bases in between. This CDR3 region has 15 residues. Germline V lookup: CDR1 MNHEY, CDR2 SMNVEV (reference sequence). The CDR3 spells CASSPYEGGADEQYF. The CDR3 DNA follows: TGTGCCAGCAGTCCCTACGAGGGGGGGGCCGACGAGCAGTACTTC.

The chain combines TRBV6-5 with TRBJ1-1; D call uncertain. The V and J ends lost 7 bases and 3 bases respectively, with 18 bases between them. Germline V gene sequence: CDR1 MNHEY, CDR2 SVGAGI. The CDR3 loop spans 15 amino acids. CDR3 in DNA: TGTGCCAGCACCGAGAATTGGGTCCATTACACTGAAGCTTTCTTT. It yields the protein CASTENWVHYTEAFF.

V is TRBV5-6 and J is TRBJ2-3, with unresolved D. Trimming left V 3 bases short and J 9 bases short, with 11 bases between. CDR3 length: 12 amino acids. Germline CDR1 SGHDT, CDR2 YYEEEE. The CDR3 nucleotides read TGTGCCAGCAGCTCCGGACCATTAACGCAGTATTTT. Its protein is CASSSGPLTQYF. Complete variable domain (other parts from reference TRBV5-6 and TRBJ2-3): DAGVTQSPTHLIKTRGQQVTLRCSPKSGHDTVSWYQQALGQGPQFIFQYYEEEERQRGNFPDRFSGHQFPNYSSELNVNALLLGDSALYLCASSSGPLTQYFGPGTRLTVL.

This clone has just a few counts. The rearrangement uses TRBV4-1 and TRBJ1-1; no clear D gene. V lost 1 base, J lost 4 bases, and 10 bases lay in between. Germline V gives CDR1 MGHRA, CDR2 YSYEKL. The CDR3 extends over 14 amino acids. CDR3 in amino acids: CASSQVGDGTEAFF. The DNA of the CDR3 is TGCGCCAGCAGCCAAGTGGGAGATGGCACTGAAGCTTTCTTT.

A few counts support this clone. V gene TRBV13 combines with J gene TRBJ1-2, with D hard to call. The CDR3 extends over 13 amino acids. Germline CDR1 PRHDT, CDR2 FYEKMQ (reference sequence). V lost 0 bases and J 3 bases, leaving 5 bases between the germline ends. The CDR3 bases are TGTGCCAGCAGCTTAGGAGGCGACTATGGCTACACCTTC. Encoded protein: CASSLGGDYGYTF.